The 14 T cell receptor beta chains below were found in one sample sequenced in a study of T cells in Graves' hyperthyroidism and ophthalmopathy. Using RNA transcripts as the source, TCR beta CDR3 regions were amplified. With the HTBI primer set, the TCR CDR3 went through a first round of RT-PCR. TCRdb independently ran MiXCR on the multiplex PCR reads; one entry per CDR3 protein. The sample records some 740,000 distinct CDR3 sequences, roughly 15% being singletons. The sample consisted of blood. The origin of the receptors is a woman aged 18-29 years with Graves' hyperthyroidism.

The chain combines TRBV12-3 or TRBV12-4 with TRBJ1-5; D may be TRBD1 (5 bases). V lost 4 bases and J 9 bases, leaving 13 bases between the germline ends. This CDR3 has 13 amino acids. The CDR3 bases are TGTGCCAGCAGTTCAGGGCTCCTATCGCCCCAGCATTTT. Amino acid sequence: CASSSGLLSPQHF.

This clonotype has ten or more counts. The CDR3, as DNA: TGCAGTGCTAGTCGCGCAGATGAAAAACTGTTTTTT. The encoded protein is CSASRADEKLFF. The chain is built from TRBV20-1 and TRBJ1-4; D uncertain. Germline V gene lookup returns CDR1 DFQATT and CDR2 SNEGSKA (reference sequence). The CDR3 is 12 residues long. The V gene lost 3 bases and the J gene lost 6 bases, with 8 bases spanning the gap.

This clonotype was observed at least ten times. This chain links TRBV13 with TRBJ2-5, with 10 bases that match TRBD2. The germline V gene has CDR1 PRHDT and CDR2 FYEKMQ (reference sequence). The CDR3 consists of 13 residues. The V gene end was trimmed by 8 bases and the J gene end by 4 bases; junction bases not matched to a gene: 4. CDR3 loop: CASGAGGRETQYF. DNA for the CDR3: TGTGCCAGCGGAGCGGGAGGGCGAGAGACCCAGTACTTC.

Regarding this clonotype: A single base separates this from a much larger clone, so it may be a read error. The chain employs TRBV27 and TRBJ2-7; possibly TRBD1 or TRBD2 for D (5 bases each). The CDR3 is 13 amino acids. V gave up 3 bases and J gave up 5 bases, with 11 bases separating them. CDR1 and CDR2 (germline): MNHEY, SMNVEV (reference sequence). CDR3 DNA sequence: TGTGCCAGCAGTTTTCATCGGGACCACGAGCAGTACTTC. It encodes CASSFHRDHEQYF.

In its sample, this clonotype was seen many times. This chain connects TRBV7-6 to TRBJ2-6; no clear D. V lost 5 bases and J 1 base, leaving 12 bases between the germline ends. The germline CDR1 and CDR2 sequences are SGHVS and FNYEAQ. The CDR3 extends over 16 amino acids. The CDR3 region is CASSHSRESGANVLTF. The DNA for the CDR3 is TGTGCCAGCAGCCACAGTAGGGAATCTGGGGCCAACGTCCTGACTTTC.

This clonotype showed up just a few times. The J gene is TRBJ2-3, the V gene TRBV20-1; 7 bases fit TRBD2. Germline lookup yields CDR1 DFQATT and CDR2 SNEGSKA (reference sequence). The trim removed 3 bases at V and 2 bases at J, leaving 5 bases unmatched. The CDR3 totals 14 residues. CDR3: CSARGGSSTDTQYF. The CDR3 bases are TGCAGTGCTAGGGGCGGGAGCTCCACAGATACGCAGTATTTT.

This clonotype was observed at least ten times. The chain employs TRBV2 and TRBJ1-1; tentatively, D is TRBD1 (5 bases). CDR1 and CDR2 (germline): SNHLY, FYNNEI. V was cut by 6 bases and J by 4 bases, with 15 bases left in between. The CDR3 covers 14 residues. CDR3 in DNA: TGTGCCAGCAGGGATGTAAGGGGAACCACTGAAGCTTTCTTT. Its translation is CASRDVRGTTEAFF.

This clonotype came up a few times. The rearrangement uses TRBV5-1 and TRBJ2-7, with 7 nucleotides matching TRBD2. Germline assignment: CDR1 SGHRS and CDR2 YFSETQ. The CDR3 is 15 amino acids. J gave up 3 bases and V 3 bases, and 9 bases lay outside the gene matches. The CDR3 protein is CASSWLAGAHYEQYF. CDR3 DNA sequence: TGCGCCAGCAGCTGGCTGGCGGGAGCCCACTACGAGCAGTACTTC.

This clonotype was picked up many times. The chain combines TRBV6-2 or TRBV6-3 with TRBJ2-7; TRBD1 is a possible D gene (6 bases). The CDR3 runs 14 residues. The V gene lost 7 bases and the J gene lost 4 bases, with 17 bases spanning the gap. The germline V gene encodes CDR1 MNHEY and CDR2 SVGEGT. The DNA for the CDR3 is TGTGCCAGCACCGAGCCGGGACATTCATACGAGCAGTACTTC. It specifies CASTEPGHSYEQYF.

This clonotype was observed many times. J is TRBJ2-3 and V is TRBV30, with no clear D. This CDR3 has 13 residues. Germline V lookup: CDR1 GTSNPN, CDR2 SVGIG (reference sequence). Trimming pared 2 bases from V and 0 bases from J, leaving 6 bases between. Here the CDR3 DNA reads TGTGCCTGGAGTCTTACTAGCACAGATACGCAGTATTTT. Translated, it gives CAWSLTSTDTQYF.

This clonotype was picked up many times. The rearrangement joins TRBV4-3 to TRBJ1-2; D is unclear. The V end lost 5 bases, the J end lost 1 base, and 14 bases lay between the germline ends. CDR3 length equals 15 residues. The germline V gene encodes CDR1 LGHNA and CDR2 YSLEER. This CDR3 reads CASSILRGNNYGYTF. CDR3 nucleotides: TGCGCCAGCAGCATTCTCCGGGGAAATAACTATGGCTACACCTTC.

This clonotype showed up many times. The rearrangement links TRBV6-1 to TRBJ2-2; TRBD2 is a possible D gene (5 bases). Germline lookup yields CDR1 MNHNS and CDR2 SASEGT. The V end lost 7 bases, the J end lost 1 base, and 7 bases lay between the germline ends. The CDR3 loop spans 13 amino acids. The CDR3 sequence: CASMDWNTGELFF. The CDR3 region has the DNA TGTGCCAGCATGGACTGGAACACCGGGGAGCTGTTTTTT.

This clonotype was seen many times. CDR3: CASSEIGPGELFF. The CDR3 DNA reads as TGTGCCAGCAGTGAGATTGGTCCCGGGGAGCTGTTTTTT. The chain links TRBV2 to TRBJ2-2; D unresolved. CDR1 and CDR2 (germline): SNHLY, FYNNEI. The CDR3 sequence is 13 residues long. The V end lost 3 bases, the J end lost 6 bases, and 8 bases lay between the germline ends.

Worth noting for this clonotype: One end of the junction is discordant with germline, which a read error may explain. The rearrangement joins TRBV27 to TRBJ2-1; D remains ambiguous. The germline V gene has CDR1 MNHEY and CDR2 SMNVEV (reference sequence). The CDR3 loop spans 15 amino acids. CDR3 amino acids: CASSSSLGSYNEQSF. CDR3 in DNA: TGTGCCAGCAGTTCGTCCTTGGGTTCCTACAATGAGCAGTCCTTC.